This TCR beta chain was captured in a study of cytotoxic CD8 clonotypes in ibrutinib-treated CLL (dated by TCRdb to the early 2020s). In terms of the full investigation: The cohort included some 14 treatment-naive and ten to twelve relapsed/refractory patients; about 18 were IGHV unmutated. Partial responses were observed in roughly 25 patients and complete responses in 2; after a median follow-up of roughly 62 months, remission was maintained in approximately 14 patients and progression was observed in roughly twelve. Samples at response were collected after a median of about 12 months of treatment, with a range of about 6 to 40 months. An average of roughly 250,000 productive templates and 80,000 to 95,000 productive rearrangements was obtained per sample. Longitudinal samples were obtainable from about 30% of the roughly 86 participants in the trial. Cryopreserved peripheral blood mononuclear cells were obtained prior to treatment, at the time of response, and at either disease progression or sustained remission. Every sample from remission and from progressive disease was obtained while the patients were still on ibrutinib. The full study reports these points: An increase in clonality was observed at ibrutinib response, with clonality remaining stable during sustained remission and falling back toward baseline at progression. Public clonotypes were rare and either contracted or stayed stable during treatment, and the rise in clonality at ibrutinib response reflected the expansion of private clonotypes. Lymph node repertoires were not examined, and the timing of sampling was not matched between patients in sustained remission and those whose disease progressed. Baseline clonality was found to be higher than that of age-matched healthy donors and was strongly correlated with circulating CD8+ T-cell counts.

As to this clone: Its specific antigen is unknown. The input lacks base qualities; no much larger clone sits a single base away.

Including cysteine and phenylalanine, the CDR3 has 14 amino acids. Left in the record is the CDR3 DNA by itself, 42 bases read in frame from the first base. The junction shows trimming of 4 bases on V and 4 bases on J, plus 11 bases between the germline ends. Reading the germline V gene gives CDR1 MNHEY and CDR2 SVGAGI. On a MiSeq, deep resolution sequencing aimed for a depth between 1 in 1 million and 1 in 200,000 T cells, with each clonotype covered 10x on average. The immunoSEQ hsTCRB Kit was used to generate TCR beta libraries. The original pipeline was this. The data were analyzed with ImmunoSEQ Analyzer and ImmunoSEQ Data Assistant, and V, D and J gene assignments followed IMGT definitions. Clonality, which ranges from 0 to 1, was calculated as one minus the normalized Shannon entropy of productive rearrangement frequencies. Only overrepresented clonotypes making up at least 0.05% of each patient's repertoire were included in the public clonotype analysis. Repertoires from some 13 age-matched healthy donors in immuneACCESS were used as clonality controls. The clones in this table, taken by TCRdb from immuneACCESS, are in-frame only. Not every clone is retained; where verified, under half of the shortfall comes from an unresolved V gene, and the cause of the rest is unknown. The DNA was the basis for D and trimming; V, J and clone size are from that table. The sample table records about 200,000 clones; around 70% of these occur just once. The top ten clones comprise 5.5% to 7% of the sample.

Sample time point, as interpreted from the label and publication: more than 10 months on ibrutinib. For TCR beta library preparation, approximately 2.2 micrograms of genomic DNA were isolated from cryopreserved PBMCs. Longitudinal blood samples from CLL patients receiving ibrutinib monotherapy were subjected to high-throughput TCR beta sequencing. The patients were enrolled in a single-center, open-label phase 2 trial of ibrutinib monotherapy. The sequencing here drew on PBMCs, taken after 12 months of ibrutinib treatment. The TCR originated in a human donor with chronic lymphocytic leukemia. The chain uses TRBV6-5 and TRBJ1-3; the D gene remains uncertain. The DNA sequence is TGTGCCAGCAGTTCCCGGACTGGCGGAAACACCATATATTTT. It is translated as CASSSRTGGNTIYF.